Included here is one T cell receptor beta chain sequence, with context. TCRdb keeps only in-frame clones here, not all; method: immunoSEQ multiplex PCR. The sample gives hundreds of thousands of clones, approximately 92% of which show up once; around 1.1% is in the top ten. This entry comes from a study of blood T cell repertoires in COVID-19. Study information: Some COVID-19 samples were acute and others convalescent; all came from the United States, Italy and Spain.

The age range of participants was about 18 to 89 years, with residence in around 22 US areas. Participants' own reports of clinical history determined their cohort assignment. All recovered Cohort 3 donors got two negative PCRs, got clearance, or saw symptom resolution. This sequence originates from a man younger than 40 who had recovered from COVID-19. Sequenced sample: PBMCs or T cells enriched from blood (not recorded which).

In DNA form, the CDR3 reads TGTGCCAGCAGCTTGGCCGGCCCGGAGAGCTCTGGAAACACCATATATTTT. Protein: CASSLAGPESSGNTIYF. The chain recombines TRBV5-6 with TRBJ1-3; D not certain. V shed 0 bases and J shed 0 bases, with 13 bases lying between them. The CDR3 has 17 amino acids. Germline V gene lookup returns CDR1 SGHDT and CDR2 YYEEEE.